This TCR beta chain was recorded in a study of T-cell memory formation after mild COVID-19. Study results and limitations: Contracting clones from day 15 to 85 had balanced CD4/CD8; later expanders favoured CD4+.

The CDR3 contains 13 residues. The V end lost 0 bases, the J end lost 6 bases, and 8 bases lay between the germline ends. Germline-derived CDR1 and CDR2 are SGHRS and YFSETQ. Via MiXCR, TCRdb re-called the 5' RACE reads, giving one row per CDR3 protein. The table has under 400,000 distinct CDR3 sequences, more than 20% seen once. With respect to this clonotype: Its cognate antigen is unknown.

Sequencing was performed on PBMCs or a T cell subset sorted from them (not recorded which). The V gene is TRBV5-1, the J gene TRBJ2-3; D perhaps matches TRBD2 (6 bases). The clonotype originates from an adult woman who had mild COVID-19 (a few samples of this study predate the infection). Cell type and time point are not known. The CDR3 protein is CASSLAAGDTQYF. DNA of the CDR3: TGCGCCAGCAGCTTGGCCGCGGGGGATACGCAGTATTTT.